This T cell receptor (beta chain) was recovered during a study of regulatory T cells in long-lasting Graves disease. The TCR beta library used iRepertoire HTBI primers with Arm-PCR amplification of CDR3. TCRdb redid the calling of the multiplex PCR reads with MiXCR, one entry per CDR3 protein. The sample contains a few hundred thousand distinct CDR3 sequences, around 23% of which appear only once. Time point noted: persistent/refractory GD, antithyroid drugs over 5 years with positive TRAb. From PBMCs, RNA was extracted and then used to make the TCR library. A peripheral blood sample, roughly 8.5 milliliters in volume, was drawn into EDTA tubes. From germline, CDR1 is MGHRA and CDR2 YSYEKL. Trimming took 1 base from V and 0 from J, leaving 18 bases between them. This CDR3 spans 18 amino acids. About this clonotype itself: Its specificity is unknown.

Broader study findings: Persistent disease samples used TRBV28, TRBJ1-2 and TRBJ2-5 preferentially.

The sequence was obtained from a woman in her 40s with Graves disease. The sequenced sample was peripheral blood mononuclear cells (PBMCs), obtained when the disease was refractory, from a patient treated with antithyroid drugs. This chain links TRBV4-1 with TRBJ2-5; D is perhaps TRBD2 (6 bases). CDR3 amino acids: CASSQVKASANYQETQYF. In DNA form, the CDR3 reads TGCGCCAGCAGCCAAGTTAAGGCTAGCGCTAATTACCAAGAGACCCAGTACTTC.